These 20 T cell receptor beta chains came from one sample sequenced in a study of blood T cells in healthy people across ages. Primed by a sample-barcoded 5' primer and a J-beta primer mix, a second PCR proceeded for roughly 6 to 12 cycles. MiXCR, applied by TCRdb to the 5' RACE reads, yields one record per CDR3 protein. The data show around 1,100,000 distinct CDR3 sequences, around two fifths seen once. The sample comprised blood. These receptors were collected from a young man in good health.

The chain recombines TRBV4-2 with TRBJ2-3; TRBD1 matches at 9 bases. The CDR3 loop spans 16 amino acids. The germline V gene has CDR1 LGHNA and CDR2 YNFKEQ. Trimming at V came to 1 base and at J to 1 base, leaving 3 bases not matched to a gene. CDR3 DNA: TGTGCCAGCAGCCAAGCACAGGGGGCCGGCACAGATACGCAGTATTTT. Translating it yields CASSQAQGAGTDTQYF.

The rearrangement joins TRBV29-1 to TRBJ1-1, with D hard to call. The CDR3 length is 15 residues. Germline lookup yields CDR1 SQVTM and CDR2 ANQGSEA. The V end was cut by 7 bases, the J end by 1 base, with 19 bases between. The CDR3: CSASNLGLSNTEAFF. The DNA of the CDR3 is TGCAGCGCTTCCAACTTGGGGTTATCGAACACTGAAGCTTTCTTT. The full variable domain, with the rest looked up from reference TRBV29-1 and TRBJ1-1, is SAVISQKPSRDICQRGTSLTIQCQVDSQVTMMFWYRQQPGQSLTLIATANQGSEATYESGFVIDKFPISRPNLTFSTLTVSNMSPEDSSIYLCSASNLGLSNTEAFFGQGTRLTVV.

This clonotype was found a few times. This sequence joins TRBV29-1 and TRBJ1-1; perhaps TRBD1 as D (5 bases). Trimming pared 1 base from V and 4 bases from J, leaving 10 bases between. Germline CDR1 and CDR2: SQVTM and ANQGSEA. The CDR3 is 13 amino acids. CDR3 protein: CSVEGGLGTEAFF. CDR3 sequence (DNA): TGCAGCGTTGAAGGGGGCTTGGGCACTGAAGCTTTCTTT.

Regarding this clonotype: Mismatch with germline at one junction end may stem from a read error. The V and J genes are TRBV13 and TRBJ2-3; D might be TRBD2 (7 bases). The CDR3 contains 16 residues. Germline values: CDR1 PRHDT, CDR2 FYEKMQ (reference sequence). Written as DNA, the CDR3 is TGTGCCTGCAGCTTTCTGGGGGGGCCCGACACAGATACGCAGTATTTT. Translated: CACSFLGGPDTDTQYF.

The chain uses TRBV6-1 and TRBJ1-1; D not resolved. This CDR3 region has 14 residues. Germline lookup yields CDR1 MNHNS and CDR2 SASEGT. Trimming stripped 7 bases from V and 1 base from J, with 13 bases between. In DNA, the CDR3 is TGTGCCAGCATGGAATCTGGGTGGAACACTGAAGCTTTCTTT. This translates into CASMESGWNTEAFF.

The genes are TRBV9 and TRBJ2-5; 8 positions match TRBD1. V shed 4 bases, J shed 0 bases, and the junction held 5 bases outside the gene matches. The CDR3 covers 15 residues. CDR1 and CDR2 (germline): SGDLS, YYNGEE. CDR3 nucleotides: TGTGCCAGCAGCCCCCGGACAGGGTACCAAGAGACCCAGTACTTC. This encodes CASSPRTGYQETQYF.

This clonotype was counted between two and nine times. The gene calls are TRBV30 and TRBJ2-3, with D hard to call. The V and J ends lost 0 bases and 6 bases respectively, with 4 bases between them. Germline lookup yields CDR1 GTSNPN and CDR2 SVGIG (reference sequence). The CDR3 consists of 11 residues. CDR3 region: CAWSVLDTQYF. The CDR3 DNA sequence: TGTGCCTGGAGTGTACTTGATACGCAGTATTTT.

The chain employs TRBV4-1 and TRBJ1-1, with unresolved D. Germline V gene lookup returns CDR1 MGHRA and CDR2 YSYEKL. The CDR3 totals 14 residues. Trimming removed 3 bases at V and 3 bases at J, with 11 bases between. The CDR3 reads CASSQRNSDTEAFF. CDR3 in DNA: TGCGCCAGCAGCCAGAGAAACAGCGACACTGAAGCTTTCTTT.

The chain uses TRBV20-1 and TRBJ2-1; D may be TRBD1 (6 bases). This CDR3 is built from 15 residues. Germline CDR1 and CDR2: DFQATT and SNEGSKA (reference sequence). V lost 0 bases to trimming and J lost 2 bases, with 11 bases between them. The CDR3 sequence is CSARDADRPYNEQFF. In DNA form, the CDR3 reads TGCAGTGCTAGAGACGCGGACAGACCCTACAATGAGCAGTTCTTC.

The V and J genes are TRBV5-1 and TRBJ2-5; D is perhaps TRBD2 (5 bases). The CDR3 extends over 13 amino acids. V lost 6 bases, J lost 5 bases, and 14 bases lay in between. Germline V CDR1 and CDR2: SGHRS, YFSETQ. The CDR3 spells CASTRTRAETQYF. The CDR3 DNA follows: TGCGCCAGCACTCGCACTAGGGCGGAGACCCAGTACTTC. The full variable domain, completed using reference TRBV5-1 and TRBJ2-5, is KAGVTQTPRYLIKTRGQQVTLSCSPISGHRSVSWYQQTPGQGLQFLFEYFSETQRNKGNFPGRFSGRQFSNSRSEMNVSTLELGDSALYLCASTRTRAETQYFGPGTRLLVL.

This clonotype was seen repeatedly, ten times or more. The chain carries TRBV7-2 and TRBJ1-5; no firm D call. The V end was cut by 1 base, the J end by 6 bases, with 4 bases between. From germline, CDR1 is SGHTA and CDR2 FQGNSA. This CDR3 is 12 amino acids long. CDR3 amino acids: CASSLDSQPQHF. In nucleotides, the CDR3 is TGTGCCAGCAGCTTAGACAGTCAGCCCCAGCATTTT.

V is TRBV4-1 and J is TRBJ1-6, with TRBD1 identical over 9 bases. Germline V gene lookup returns CDR1 MGHRA and CDR2 YSYEKL. This CDR3 comprises 17 residues. J lost 1 base, V lost 8 bases, and 9 bases had no gene match. The chain's CDR3 is CASPIGQGRSYNSPLHF. CDR3 DNA: TGCGCCAGCCCCATAGGACAGGGGAGGTCCTATAATTCACCCCTCCACTTT.

The V gene is TRBV7-9, the J gene TRBJ2-1; maybe TRBD2 (6 bases). Looked up from germline, CDR1 is SEHNR and CDR2 is FQNEAQ (reference sequence). The CDR3 spans 15 residues. V lost 5 bases to trimming and J lost 6 bases, with 17 bases between them. For the CDR3, the DNA is TGTGCCAGCAGCCTCCAGGGACTCCCTGGCAATGAGCAGTTCTTC. Its translation: CASSLQGLPGNEQFF. The whole variable domain, filled in from reference TRBV7-9 and TRBJ2-1, reads DTGVSQNPRHKITKRGQNVTFRCDPISEHNRLYWYRQTLGQGPEFLTYFQNEAQLEKSRLLSDRFSAERPKGSFSTLEIQRTEQGDSAMYLCASSLQGLPGNEQFFGPGTRLTVL.

This sequence joins TRBV28 and TRBJ2-5; the D gene is possibly TRBD1 (6 bases). CDR1 is MDHEN and CDR2 is SYDVKM in the germline V gene. Between the trimmed V and J ends, which lost 7 bases and 2 bases, there was a span of 20 bases. CDR3 size: 16 residues. The CDR3 sequence: CASTFSRTVLQETQYF. The DNA for the CDR3 is TGTGCCAGCACCTTTTCTCGGACAGTCCTACAAGAGACCCAGTACTTC.

In this sample, this clonotype turned up a few times. J is TRBJ2-2 and V is TRBV12-3 or TRBV12-4, with 11 nucleotides matching TRBD1. With V trimmed by 7 bases and J by 6 bases, 4 bases remained unmatched. The CDR3 extends over 14 amino acids. The CDR3 nucleotides read TGTGCCAGCACCGGGACAGGGGGACCCGGGGAGCTGTTTTTT. Translating it yields CASTGTGGPGELFF.

As regards this clonotype: One end of the junction is discordant with germline, which a read error may explain. The V call is TRBV20-1, the J call TRBJ1-4; 7 positions agree with TRBD1. Per germline, CDR1 DFQATT and CDR2 SNEGSKA (reference sequence). The CDR3 loop spans 15 amino acids. CDR3 coding DNA: TGCAGTGCTAGAGAGGGTCCGGGACAGCATGAAGAACTGTTTTTT. It yields the protein CSAREGPGQHEELFF.

This clonotype turned up a few times. The CDR3 DNA sequence: TGTGCCAGCAGCTACCAGGGGGTCACCTACAATGAGCAGTTCTTC. It translates to CASSYQGVTYNEQFF. This sequence joins TRBV7-8 and TRBJ2-1, with TRBD1 matching over 7 bases. With 4 bases clipped from V and 2 bases from J, the junction kept 5 bases outside the gene matches. The CDR3 has 15 amino acids. Per the germline V gene, CDR1 is SGHVS and CDR2 is FQNEAQ.

The V and J genes are TRBV7-2 and TRBJ1-1, with a tentative D call TRBD1 (5 bases). The germline V and J ends were trimmed by 2 bases and 5 bases, with 15 bases remaining between them. The germline V gene has CDR1 SGHTA and CDR2 FQGNSA. The CDR3 extends over 15 amino acids. DNA for the CDR3: TGTGCCAGCAGCTTACGTACAGACCCAGGGACTGAAGCTTTCTTT. Translating it yields CASSLRTDPGTEAFF. Filled out from reference TRBV7-2 and TRBJ1-1, the complete variable domain reads GAGVSQSPSNKVTEKGKDVELRCDPISGHTALYWYRQSLGQGLEFLIYFQGNSAPDKSGLPSDRFSAERTGGSVSTLTIQRTQQEDSAVYLCASSLRTDPGTEAFFGQGTRLTVV.

This clonotype occurred once. The rearrangement joins TRBV5-1 to TRBJ1-2; D is unresolved. From germline, CDR1 is SGHRS and CDR2 YFSETQ. CDR3 size: 14 residues. Trimming shortened V by 1 base and J by 5 bases, and 12 bases separated the two germline ends. The CDR3 nucleotides read TGCGCCAGCAGCTTGAGGATTGCCACTTATGGCTACACCTTC. It codes for CASSLRIATYGYTF. Filled out from reference TRBV5-1 and TRBJ1-2, the complete variable domain reads KAGVTQTPRYLIKTRGQQVTLSCSPISGHRSVSWYQQTPGQGLQFLFEYFSETQRNKGNFPGRFSGRQFSNSRSEMNVSTLELGDSALYLCASSLRIATYGYTFGSGTRLTVV.

The chain recombines TRBV6-6 with TRBJ2-3, with D perhaps matching TRBD2 (5 bases). V lost 0 bases and J 5 bases, leaving 12 bases between the germline ends. CDR3 length: 15 amino acids. The V gene's germline CDR1 is MNHNY and CDR2 SVGAGI (reference sequence). CDR3 sequence reads: CASSYSADRGDTQYF. In nucleotides, the CDR3 is TGTGCCAGCAGTTACTCGGCCGATCGGGGAGATACGCAGTATTTT.